This entry features one T cell receptor beta chain sequence. These data originate in a study of blood T cell repertoires in COVID-19. Study as a whole: The United States, Italy and Spain provided the acute and convalescent COVID-19 samples.

Participant age was roughly 18 to 89 years, and participants resided in about 25 US areas. Clinical history as reported by participants underpinned cohort assignment. Here immunoSEQ multiplex PCR was the method, and the copy in TCRdb shows in-frame clones only, minus some. The sample has approximately 120,000 clones; less than 90% are singletons. Germline CDR1 reads SGHAT; CDR2 reads FQNNGV. This CDR3 region has 14 residues. V lost 2 bases, J lost 0 bases, and 6 bases lay in between. What was sequenced was PBMCs or T cells enriched from blood (not recorded which). The V and J genes are TRBV11-2 and TRBJ2-3; D gene unclear. The clonotype comes from a man aged 25-45 years who had recovered from COVID-19. The CDR3 region is CASSLSQSTDTQYF. CDR3 sequence (DNA): TGTGCCAGCAGCTTATCCCAGAGCACAGATACGCAGTATTTT.